Listed below are T cell receptor beta chains from one sample, sequenced in a study of blood T cell repertoires in COVID-19. Sequenced by immunoSEQ multiplex PCR; TCRdb stores in-frame clones only, minus some. The top ten clones hold 3% of a sample with around 180,000 clones, over 65% of them seen once. Sequenced material: peripheral blood. The receptors stem from a woman over 75 with acute or convalescent COVID-19. The CDR3 runs from the conserved cysteine through the conserved F or W. A D gene is named only where the DNA matches it firmly. Part of the rows lack a size; the others show once, few, many or a class for expanded clones.

J: TRBJ1-1; size: once; D: -; V: TRBV20-1; DNA: TGCAGTGTGGGACAGAACACTGAAGCTTTCTTT; CDR3: CSVGQNTEAFF
J: TRBJ2-3; size: -; D: -; V: TRBV7-9; DNA: TGTGCCAGCGGATCGTCGGGGGCAGATACGCAGTATTTT; CDR3: CASGSSGADTQYF
J: TRBJ1-2; size: -; D: TRBD1; V: TRBV7-2; DNA: TGTGCCAGCAGCTCCCCCCAGGGGGGTAATAACTATGGCTACACCTTC; CDR3: CASSSPQGGNNYGYTF
J: TRBJ2-3; size: -; D: -; V: TRBV5-1; DNA: TGCGCCAGCAGCGCGGCGGTCGCGGCGGCAGATACGCAGTATTTT; CDR3: CASSAAVAAADTQYF
J: TRBJ2-7; size: -; D: TRBD1; V: TRBV25-1; DNA: TGTGCCAGCAGCCGAGGACAGGGGGCGTACGAGCAGTACTTC; CDR3: CASSRGQGAYEQYF
J: TRBJ2-5; size: -; D: TRBD2; V: TRBV5-1; DNA: TGCGCCAGCAGCGACGGGAGGGAGACCCAGTACTTC; CDR3: CASSDGRETQYF
J: TRBJ2-7; size: -; D: TRBD1; V: TRBV5-1; DNA: TGCGCCAGCAGCTTAGTGACAGGGGGTACCTACGAGCAGTACTTC; CDR3: CASSLVTGGTYEQYF
J: TRBJ1-6; size: -; D: TRBD1; V: TRBV5-1; DNA: TGCGCCAGCAGCCGCAGGACAGGGGAAGATTCACCCCTCCACTTT; CDR3: CASSRRTGEDSPLHF
J: TRBJ1-2; size: -; D: TRBD1; V: TRBV5-6; DNA: TGTGCCAGCAGCTTGACGATGGGACAGGGAGATGGAGGCTACACCTTC; CDR3: CASSLTMGQGDGGYTF
J: TRBJ1-1; size: -; D: -; V: TRBV27; DNA: TGTGCCAGCAGTTTTTTCCTCACGGGTCCCTACACTGAAGCTTTCTTT; CDR3: CASSFFLTGPYTEAFF
J: TRBJ2-7; size: -; D: -; V: TRBV5-6; DNA: TGTGCCAGCAGCTTGGCGGACAAATTCTCCGAGCAGTACTTC; CDR3: CASSLADKFSEQYF
J: TRBJ2-7; size: -; D: -; V: TRBV21-1; DNA: TGTGCCAGCAGCAAATGCCATCTCGGGTCCCGGGGTTTGCGGTACTACGAGCAGTACTTC; CDR3: CASSKCHLGSRGLRYYEQYF
J: TRBJ2-2; size: few; D: TRBD1; V: TRBV28; DNA: TGTGCCAGCAGATCTACAGGGGAAGGCGGGGAGCTGTTTTTT; CDR3: CASRSTGEGGELFF
J: TRBJ2-2; size: -; D: -; V: TRBV9; DNA: TGTGCCAGCAGCGTTGGCGGGACGAACACCGGGGAGCTGTTTTTT; CDR3: CASSVGGTNTGELFF
J: TRBJ2-1; size: few; D: TRBD2; V: TRBV30; DNA: TGTGCCTGGAGGTCCTACGGGAGGGCCATCTATGAGCAGTTCTTC; CDR3: CAWRSYGRAIYEQFF
J: TRBJ2-7; size: -; D: TRBD2; V: TRBV28; DNA: TGTGCCAGCAGGGAGACTAGCGGGAGGGGATACGAGCAGTACTTC; CDR3: CASRETSGRGYEQYF
J: TRBJ2-5; size: -; D: TRBD2; V: TRBV28; DNA: TGTGCCAGCAGACCGGGACTAGCGGTGCAAGAGACCCAGTACTTC; CDR3: CASRPGLAVQETQYF
J: TRBJ2-1; size: -; D: -; V: TRBV18; DNA: TGTGCCAGCTCACCACCGGTATCGCGAGTCGAGCAGTTCTTC; CDR3: CASSPPVSRVEQFF
J: TRBJ2-1; size: -; D: -; V: TRBV7-2; DNA: TGTGCCAGCAGCTTATGGTTCTCAGTCTCCTACAATGAGCAGTTCTTC; CDR3: CASSLWFSVSYNEQFF
J: TRBJ1-4; size: -; D: -; V: TRBV5-1; DNA: TGCGCCAGCAGCCCGGACCTTCTTCCGGGGAGTGAAAAACTGTTTTTT; CDR3: CASSPDLLPGSEKLFF
J: TRBJ2-2; size: -; D: TRBD2; V: TRBV4-3; DNA: TGCGCCAGCAGCCAAGCTCCTAGTCTTGCGGGAGTTACCGGGGAGCTGTTTTTT; CDR3: CASSQAPSLAGVTGELFF
J: TRBJ1-1; size: -; D: -; V: TRBV25-1; DNA: TGTGCCAGCAGCCTCCGGTCGGGGTTGAACACTGAAGCTTTCTTT; CDR3: CASSLRSGLNTEAFF
J: TRBJ1-2; size: -; D: -; V: TRBV28; DNA: TGTGCCAGCAGTTCGTTTCCCGGGTTTGGCTACACCTTC; CDR3: CASSSFPGFGYTF
J: TRBJ1-2; size: once; D: TRBD1; V: TRBV28; DNA: TGTGCCAGCAGTTTAATCCCAGGGGGCAACTATGGCTACACCTTC; CDR3: CASSLIPGGNYGYTF
J: TRBJ2-3; size: -; D: -; V: TRBV30; DNA: TGTGCCTGGACTAGCGCCCGCACAGATACGCAGTATTTT; CDR3: CAWTSARTDTQYF
J: TRBJ2-2; size: -; D: -; V: TRBV4-2; DNA: TGTGCCAGCAGCCGTACCCGGGACACGTTGACCGGGGAGCTGTTTTTT; CDR3: CASSRTRDTLTGELFF
J: TRBJ2-2; size: -; D: -; V: TRBV24-1; DNA: TGTGCCACCAGTGATACGGGGGCAGGGGGAATCACCGGGGAGCTGTTTTTT; CDR3: CATSDTGAGGITGELFF
J: TRBJ1-4; size: -; D: -; V: TRBV28; DNA: TGTGCCAGCAGGCTACGGGAGGCGGCGGTGGAAAAACTGTTTTTT; CDR3: CASRLREAAVEKLFF
J: TRBJ1-6; size: -; D: -; V: TRBV5-1; DNA: TGCGCCAGCAGCAACTATGGACAGAATAATTCACCCCTCCACTTT; CDR3: CASSNYGQNNSPLHF
J: TRBJ2-2; size: -; D: -; V: TRBV4-1; DNA: TGCGCCAGCAGCCAAGACAAGGGGGTAAACACCGGGGAGCTGTTTTTT; CDR3: CASSQDKGVNTGELFF
J: TRBJ2-1; size: -; D: TRBD2; V: TRBV5-1; DNA: TGCGCCAGCAGCGTCCTAGCGGGAGGGAGCTCCTACAATGAGCAGTTCTTC; CDR3: CASSVLAGGSSYNEQFF
J: TRBJ2-7; size: -; D: -; V: TRBV25-1; DNA: TGTGCCAGCAGATACCTATCCTACGAGCAGTACTTC; CDR3: CASRYLSYEQYF
J: TRBJ1-5; size: -; D: -; V: TRBV7-2; DNA: TGTGCCAGCAGCTTAGGACAGAGCACACAGCCCCAGCATTTT; CDR3: CASSLGQSTQPQHF
J: TRBJ2-2; size: -; D: TRBD2; V: TRBV6-2/TRBV6-3; DNA: TGTGCCAGCAGACCTCGGGGGGGGATGAACACCGGGGAGCTGTTTTTT; CDR3: CASRPRGGMNTGELFF
J: TRBJ1-2; size: few; D: -; V: TRBV19; DNA: TGTGCCAGTAGTCAGGGCGTAGGATATGGCTACACCTTC; CDR3: CASSQGVGYGYTF
J: TRBJ2-2; size: once; D: TRBD1; V: TRBV5-4; DNA: TGTGCCAGCAGCGTCTTACAGGGGCAAGACACCGGGGAGCTGTTTTTT; CDR3: CASSVLQGQDTGELFF
J: TRBJ1-6; size: -; D: -; V: TRBV4-3; DNA: TGCGCCAGCAGCTTATCGGGACAAACGAATTCACCCCTCCACTTT; CDR3: CASSLSGQTNSPLHF
J: TRBJ2-5; size: few; D: -; V: TRBV11-3; DNA: TGTGCCAGCAGCCCCCGGTGGCAGGGAGAGACCCAGTACTTC; CDR3: CASSPRWQGETQYF
J: TRBJ2-2; size: few; D: TRBD1; V: TRBV4-3; DNA: TGCGCCAGCAGCCAAGAGCAGGACAGGGGACTAACCGGGGAGCTGTTTTTT; CDR3: CASSQEQDRGLTGELFF
J: TRBJ2-1; size: -; D: TRBD1; V: TRBV9; DNA: TGTGCCAGCAGCGTACAGGGACAGGAGTACAATGAGCAGTTCTTC; CDR3: CASSVQGQEYNEQFF
J: TRBJ2-5; size: -; D: TRBD1; V: TRBV27; DNA: TGTGCCAGCAGTCCACGGGACAGGGTTATCGAGACCCAGTACTTC; CDR3: CASSPRDRVIETQYF
J: TRBJ1-5; size: -; D: -; V: TRBV27; DNA: TGTGCCAGCAGTTTAACGTACAGTCAGCCCCAGCATTTT; CDR3: CASSLTYSQPQHF
J: TRBJ2-3; size: -; D: TRBD2; V: TRBV4-1; DNA: TGCGCCAGCAGCTCCGGGCGGGAGGGAAGCACAGATACGCAGTATTTT; CDR3: CASSSGREGSTDTQYF
J: TRBJ1-5; size: -; D: -; V: TRBV7-2; DNA: TGTGCCAGCAGCGCCGAGGGCAATCAGCCCCAGCATTTT; CDR3: CASSAEGNQPQHF